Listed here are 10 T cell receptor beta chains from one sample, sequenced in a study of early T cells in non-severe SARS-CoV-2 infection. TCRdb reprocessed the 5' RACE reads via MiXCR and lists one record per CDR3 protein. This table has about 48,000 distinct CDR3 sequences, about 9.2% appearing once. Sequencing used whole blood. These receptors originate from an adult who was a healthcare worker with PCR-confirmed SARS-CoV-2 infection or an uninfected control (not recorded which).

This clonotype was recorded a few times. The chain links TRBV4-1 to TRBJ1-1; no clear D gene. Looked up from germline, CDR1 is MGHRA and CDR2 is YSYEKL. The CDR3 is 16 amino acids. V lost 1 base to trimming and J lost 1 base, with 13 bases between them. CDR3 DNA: TGCGCCAGCAGCCAAGTTCACCGGGAGAGGAACACTGAAGCTTTCTTT. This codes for CASSQVHRERNTEAFF.

This CDR3 reads CSSSPLRGGRHEKLFF. The CDR3 nucleotides read TGCAGTTCTTCTCCCCTCCGAGGGGGGCGGCATGAAAAACTGTTTTTT. The V and J genes are TRBV20-1 and TRBJ1-4, with D maybe TRBD1 (6 bases). Germline values: CDR1 DFQATT, CDR2 SNEGSKA (reference sequence). V was cut by 8 bases and J by 6 bases, with 25 bases left in between. This CDR3 spans 16 amino acids.

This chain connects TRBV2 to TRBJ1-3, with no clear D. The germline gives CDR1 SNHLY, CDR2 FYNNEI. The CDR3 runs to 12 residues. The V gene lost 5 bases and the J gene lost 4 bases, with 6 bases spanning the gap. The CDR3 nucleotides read TGTGCCAGCAGTACACCCGGAAACACCATATATTTT. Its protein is CASSTPGNTIYF. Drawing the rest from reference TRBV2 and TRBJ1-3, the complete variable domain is EPEVTQTPSHQVTQMGQEVILRCVPISNHLYFYWYRQILGQKVEFLVSFYNNEISEKSEIFDDQFSVERPDGSNFTLKIRSTKLEDSAMYFCASSTPGNTIYFGEGSWLTVV.

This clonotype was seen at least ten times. CDR3 amino acids: CASSLVAGEVYNEQFF. The DNA of the CDR3 is TGTGCCAGCAGCTTAGTTGCGGGAGAAGTCTACAATGAGCAGTTCTTC. The chain is built from TRBV7-6 and TRBJ2-1; the match to TRBD2 covers 7 bases. This CDR3 region has 16 residues. V lost 1 base, J lost 3 bases, and 6 bases stayed unmatched. CDR1 is SGHVS and CDR2 is FNYEAQ in the germline V gene.

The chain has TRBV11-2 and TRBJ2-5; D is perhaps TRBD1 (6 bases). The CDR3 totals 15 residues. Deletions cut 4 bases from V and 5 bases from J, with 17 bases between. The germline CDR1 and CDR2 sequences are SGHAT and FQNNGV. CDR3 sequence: CASSSIQGTGETQYF. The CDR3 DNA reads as TGTGCCAGCAGCTCGATACAGGGTACGGGGGAGACCCAGTACTTC.

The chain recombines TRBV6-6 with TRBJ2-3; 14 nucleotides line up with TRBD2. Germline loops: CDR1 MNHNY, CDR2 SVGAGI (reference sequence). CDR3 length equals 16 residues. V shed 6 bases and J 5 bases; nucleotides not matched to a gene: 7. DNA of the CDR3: TGTGCCAGCAGACGAGGGACTAGCGGGAGTAGAGATACGCAGTATTTT. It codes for CASRRGTSGSRDTQYF.

CDR3 sequence: CASSQFHEQYF. CDR3 DNA sequence: TGTGCCAGCAGCCAATTTCACGAGCAGTACTTC. This sequence joins TRBV3-1 and TRBJ2-7; D unresolved. The germline V gene encodes CDR1 LGHDT and CDR2 YNNKEL (reference sequence). The CDR3 loop spans 11 amino acids. Between the trimmed V and J ends, which lost 2 bases and 5 bases, there was a span of 4 bases.

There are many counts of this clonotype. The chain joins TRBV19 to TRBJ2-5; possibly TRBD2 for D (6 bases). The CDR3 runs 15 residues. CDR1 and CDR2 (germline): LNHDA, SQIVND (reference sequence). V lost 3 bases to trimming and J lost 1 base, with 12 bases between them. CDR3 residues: CASSMWQGGQETQYF. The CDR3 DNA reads TGTGCCAGTAGTATGTGGCAGGGAGGCCAAGAGACCCAGTACTTC.

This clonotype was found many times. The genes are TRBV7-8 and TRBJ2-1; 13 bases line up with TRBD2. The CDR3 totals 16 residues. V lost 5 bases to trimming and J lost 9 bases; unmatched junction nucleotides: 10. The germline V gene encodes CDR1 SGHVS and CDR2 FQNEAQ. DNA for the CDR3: TGTGCCAGCAGCCCTACCGGACTAGCGGGAGTGGGTGAGCAGTTCTTC. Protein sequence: CASSPTGLAGVGEQFF.

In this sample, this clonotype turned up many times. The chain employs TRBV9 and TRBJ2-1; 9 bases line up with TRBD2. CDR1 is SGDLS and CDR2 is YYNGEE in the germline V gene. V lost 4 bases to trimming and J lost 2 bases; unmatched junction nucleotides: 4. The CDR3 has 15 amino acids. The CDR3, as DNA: TGTGCCAGCAGCCGTAGCGGGAGCACCTACAATGAGCAGTTCTTC. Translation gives CASSRSGSTYNEQFF.